The clone carrying this T cell receptor beta chain was observed at least ten times. Its antigen is unidentified. This CDR3 contains 16 residues. CDR1 is SGHRS, CDR2 YFSETQ, per germline. With V trimmed by 4 bases and J by 4 bases, 6 bases remained unmatched. Three rounds of nested PCR, following a modified ARM-PCR protocol, produced the TCRbeta library. One entry per CDR3 protein, called by TCRdb with MiXCR from the multiplex PCR reads. The sample has approximately 86,000 distinct CDR3 sequences; approximately 72% are singletons. This sample's RNA came from whole unsorted tissue. This entry is derived from a study of tumor and adjacent non-tumor tissue in lung cancer. Whole-study context: Patients comprised 12 adenocarcinoma, a couple of squamous cell carcinoma and 1 small cell lung cancer. Aged roughly 31 to 85 years, patients included 10 men and roughly 5 women with stage I to III disease.

Study-level findings and limits: In normal lung, the top 100 clones were significantly more dominant than in tumor. Significantly higher TCR diversity was found in tumor than normal lung.

Input material: lung tumor tissue. The clonotype originates from a woman in her forties with non-small cell lung cancer. This chain links TRBV5-1 with TRBJ2-1; TRBD2 matches at 12 bases. The CDR3, as DNA: TGCGCCAGCAGCGGGCGGACTAGCGGGGCGTACAATGAGCAGTTCTTC. Protein product: CASSGRTSGAYNEQFF.